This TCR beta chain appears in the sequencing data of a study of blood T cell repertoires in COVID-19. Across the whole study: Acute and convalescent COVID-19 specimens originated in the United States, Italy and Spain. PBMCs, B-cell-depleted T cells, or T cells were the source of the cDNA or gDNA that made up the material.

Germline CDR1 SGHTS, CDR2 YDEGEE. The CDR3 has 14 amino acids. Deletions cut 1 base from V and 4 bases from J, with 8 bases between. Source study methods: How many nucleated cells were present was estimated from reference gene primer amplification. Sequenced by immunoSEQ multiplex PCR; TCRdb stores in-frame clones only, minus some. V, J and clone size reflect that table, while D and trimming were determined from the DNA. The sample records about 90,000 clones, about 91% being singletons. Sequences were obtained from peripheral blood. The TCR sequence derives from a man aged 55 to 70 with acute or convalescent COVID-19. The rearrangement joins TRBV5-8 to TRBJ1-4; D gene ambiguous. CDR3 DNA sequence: TGTGCCAGCAGCTTGCCGGTTATTAATGAAAAACTGTTTTTT. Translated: CASSLPVINEKLFF.